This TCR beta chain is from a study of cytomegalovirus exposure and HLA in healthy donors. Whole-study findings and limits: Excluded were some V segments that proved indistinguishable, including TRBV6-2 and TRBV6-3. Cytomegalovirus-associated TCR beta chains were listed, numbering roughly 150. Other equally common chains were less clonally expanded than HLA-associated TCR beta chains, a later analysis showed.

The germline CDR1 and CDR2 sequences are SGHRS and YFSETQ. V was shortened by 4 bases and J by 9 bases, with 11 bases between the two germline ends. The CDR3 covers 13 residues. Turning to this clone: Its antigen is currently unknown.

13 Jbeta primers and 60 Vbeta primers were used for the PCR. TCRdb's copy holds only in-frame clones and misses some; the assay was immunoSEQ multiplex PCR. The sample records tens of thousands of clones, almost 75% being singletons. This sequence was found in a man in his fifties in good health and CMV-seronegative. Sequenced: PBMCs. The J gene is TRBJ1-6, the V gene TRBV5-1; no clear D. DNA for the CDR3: TGCGCCAGCAGCGTGTCGGTTAGTTCACCCCTCCACTTT. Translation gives CASSVSVSSPLHF.